The 26 T cell receptor beta chains below were found in one sample sequenced in a study of read filtering for tumor transcriptome and immune sequencing. Molecular barcoded adaptors covering alpha/delta and beta/gamma chains were used on 400 ng RNA. In TCRdb, the reads were re-called with MiXCR into one record per CDR3 protein. The sample gives 5,000 or so distinct CDR3 sequences, around 21% of which show up once; roughly 18% is in the top ten. The sequenced sample was a population of CD138-negative cells sorted from bone marrow. These TCRs come from a donor aged 40 or older with multiple myeloma.

As concerns this clonotype: With a far larger clone one base away, a read error is the likely cause. The chain employs TRBV6-1 and TRBJ1-6, with D perhaps matching TRBD1 (5 bases). Near its end, the DNA agrees better with TRBJ1-1, so the J call may be wrong. Germline CDR1 is MNHNS and CDR2 is SASEGT. The CDR3 is 12 amino acids. The DNA of the CDR3 is TGTGCCAGCAGTGCAGGGAGCGCTGAAGCTTTCTTT. Translated: CASSAGSAEAFF.

This clonotype is medium-sized (0.01 to 0.1%). The rearrangement links TRBV29-1 to TRBJ2-1; 13 bases match TRBD2. The germline gives CDR1 SQVTM, CDR2 ANQGSEA. The CDR3 extends over 15 amino acids. Trimming cost V 6 bases and J 7 bases; bases outside gene matches: 9. This CDR3 reads CSVSGRTSGRNEQFF. The DNA of the CDR3 is TGCAGCGTGTCTGGTCGGACTAGCGGGAGAAATGAGCAGTTCTTC.

This clonotype turned up a few times. Since no conserved phenylalanine or tryptophan closes the CDR3, a read error is the likely cause. The DNA is left out, because the CDR3 cannot be placed on it with certainty; the CDR3 is given as TCRdb lists it. The rearrangement links TRBV7-9 to TRBJ2-1; whether TRBD2, the table's D call, matches the DNA was not checked. The germline gives CDR1 SEHNR, CDR2 FQNEAQ (reference sequence). The CDR3 is 14 amino acids in total, end residues counted. The CDR3 reads CASMGSSGGNEQLS.

The chain couples TRBV11-2 to TRBJ2-1; 9 nucleotides agree with TRBD2. The CDR3 runs 12 residues. After removal of 5 bases from V and 14 bases from J, the junction contained 7 bases not matched to a gene. The germline CDR1 and CDR2 sequences are SGHAT and FQNNGV. The CDR3 DNA reads TGTGCCAGCAGCACGTTAGCGGGAGTGGAGTTCTTC. Translation gives CASSTLAGVEFF.

The chain uses TRBV7-6 and TRBJ1-6; perhaps TRBD1 as D (5 bases). CDR1 and CDR2 (germline): SGHVS, FNYEAQ. This CDR3 has 16 residues. Trimming left V 5 bases short and J 3 bases short, with 14 bases between. The CDR3 bases are TGTGCCAGCAGCGCAGGGAACAGGTTCTATAATTCACCCCTCCACTTT. Amino acid sequence: CASSAGNRFYNSPLHF.

This clonotype occurred many times. The chain joins TRBV5-5 to TRBJ2-1; 7 bases fit TRBD2. V was pared by 1 base and J by 5 bases, with 6 bases of the junction left unmatched. Germline assignment: CDR1 SGHKS and CDR2 YYEKEE (reference sequence). This CDR3 has 15 residues. CDR3 in amino acids: CASSLRRGGDNEQFF. CDR3 bases: TGTGCCAGCAGCTTGAGGAGGGGAGGGGACAATGAGCAGTTCTTC.

This clonotype was detected many times. This chain joins TRBV7-9 and TRBJ2-2, with D unclear. This CDR3 has 15 amino acids. The V gene lost 2 bases and the J gene lost 5 bases, with 12 bases spanning the gap. Germline V gene data show CDR1 as SEHNR and CDR2 as FQNEAQ (reference sequence). The CDR3 reads CASSLLLVSTGELFF. Written as DNA, the CDR3 is TGTGCCAGCAGCTTATTATTAGTATCGACCGGGGAGCTGTTTTTT.

By share, this clonotype ranks as medium-sized. V usage is TRBV21-1 and J usage is TRBJ2-1; no DNA check was done on the table's D call, TRBD1. TRBV21-1 is recorded as a pseudogene. The CDR3 runs 19 residues. CDR3 in amino acids: CASSNLSFVDGLPHNEQFF. CDR3 nucleotide sequence: TGTGCCAGCAGCAATCTGTCGTTCGTGGATGGGCTTCCCCACAATGAGCAGTTCTTC.

V gene TRBV13 combines with J gene TRBJ1-1; the D is unclear. The CDR3 sequence is 15 residues long. V shed 5 bases and J shed 10 bases, with 23 bases lying between them. Germline V gene data show CDR1 as PRHDT and CDR2 as FYEKMQ (reference sequence). The CDR3 loop reads CASSRRGPFIAGAFF. The DNA for the CDR3 is TGTGCCAGCAGCCGACGCGGTCCCTTCATCGCTGGAGCTTTCTTT.

There are many counts of this clonotype. The rearrangement joins TRBV30 to TRBJ2-5; no definite D call. This CDR3 is 13 amino acids long. Germline V gene lookup returns CDR1 GTSNPN and CDR2 SVGIG (reference sequence). With 2 bases removed from V and 0 bases from J, the gap between germline ends came to 7 bases. CDR3 coding DNA: TGTGCCTGGAGTAACACCAACCAAGAGACCCAGTACTTC. Translation: CAWSNTNQETQYF.

As for this clonotype: A far bigger clonotype differs at one base, so this is likely a read error. The rearrangement links TRBV11-3 to TRBJ1-1, with D hard to call. In germline, CDR1 is SGHNT, CDR2 YENEEA. The CDR3 covers 15 residues. The V and J ends lost 1 base and 1 base respectively, with 10 bases between them. Here the CDR3 reads CASSLAFPPNTEAFF. CDR3 DNA sequence: TGTGCCAGCAGCTTAGCGTTCCCACCGAACACTGAAGCTTTCTTT.

By sample share, this clonotype is large (0.1 to 1%). As DNA, the CDR3 is TGTGCCAGCAGCGGCAGGGGGACGGAATACAATGAGCAGTTCTTC. Encoded protein: CASSGRGTEYNEQFF. The genes are TRBV11-2 and TRBJ2-1; 7 bases align to TRBD1. V was clipped by 5 bases and J by 4 bases; unmatched bases: 8. Germline V gene lookup returns CDR1 SGHAT and CDR2 FQNNGV. The CDR3 runs to 15 residues.

Notes on this clonotype: It may be a read error: a sequence one base away is much more abundant. The chain has TRBV6-1 and TRBJ2-1; 14 nucleotides agree with TRBD2. CDR1 MNHNS and CDR2 SASEGT come from the germline V gene. The CDR3 is 15 amino acids. The CDR3 is CACSGGTSGSNEQFF. DNA for the CDR3: TGTGCCTGCAGTGGAGGGACTAGCGGGAGCAATGAGCAGTTCTTC.

This clonotype is medium-sized in the sample. The chain's CDR3 is CASSQGASRYEQFF. CDR3 bases: TGTGCCAGCAGCCAAGGGGCTAGCAGGTATGAGCAGTTCTTC. The chain employs TRBV4-2 and TRBJ2-1, with D maybe TRBD2 (5 bases). The CDR3 loop spans 14 amino acids. Germline CDR1 and CDR2: LGHNA and YNFKEQ. V shed 1 base and J shed 8 bases, with 12 bases lying between them.

In this sample, this clonotype turned up many times. An end of the junction does not agree with germline; a read error may underlie this. The genes are TRBV7-8 and TRBJ2-7; tentative D call: TRBD2 (5 bases). This CDR3 contains 14 residues. Germline V gene lookup returns CDR1 SGHVS and CDR2 FQNEAQ. For the CDR3, the DNA is TGTGCCAGCAGCCAAACGGGGTTCGCCTACGAGCGGTACTTC. Translating gives CASSQTGFAYERYF.

This clonotype was found many times. The chain combines TRBV7-9 with TRBJ2-5; the D gene is possibly TRBD2 (5 bases). Germline CDR1 and CDR2: SEHNR and FQNEAQ (reference sequence). The CDR3 totals 16 residues. Between the trimmed V and J ends, which lost 7 bases and 1 base, there was a span of 19 bases. The CDR3 here is CASNIRVAGLQETQYF. CDR3 nucleotide sequence: TGTGCCAGCAATATTAGAGTGGCAGGACTCCAAGAGACCCAGTACTTC.

This clonotype was seen at least ten times. A much larger clone is a single base away; this may be a read error. V usage is TRBV7-8 and J usage is TRBJ2-1; 7 nucleotides match TRBD2. Germline-derived CDR1 and CDR2 are SGHVS and FQNEAQ. The CDR3 length is 17 residues. CDR3 region: CASSLDALAAPYKEQFF. The CDR3 DNA sequence: TGTGCCAGCAGCTTAGACGCCCTAGCGGCCCCCTACAAGGAGCAGTTCTTC.

In its sample, this clonotype is large. The chain uses TRBV20-1 and TRBJ2-1; D not certain. V shed 7 bases and J shed 0 bases, with 16 bases lying between them. CDR1 DFQATT and CDR2 SNEGSKA come from the germline V gene (reference sequence). The CDR3 extends over 15 amino acids. This chain's CDR3 is CSVARRTVSYNEQFF. DNA of the CDR3: TGCAGTGTCGCTCGAAGGACGGTCTCCTACAATGAGCAGTTCTTC.

The sample holds many counts of this clonotype. CDR3 residues: CASSFSRGWYNEQFF. The CDR3, as DNA: TGTGCCAGCAGTTTTAGCAGAGGTTGGTACAATGAGCAGTTCTTC. The J gene is TRBJ2-1, the V gene TRBV12-3 or TRBV12-4, with D unclear. This CDR3 has 15 residues. Trimming cost V 3 bases and J 4 bases, with 13 bases left between them.

This clonotype is classed as medium-sized. The chain has TRBV19 and TRBJ2-1; D is uncertain. CDR1 is LNHDA, CDR2 SQIVND, per germline (reference sequence). V was pared by 6 bases and J by 6 bases, with 12 bases between. This CDR3 has 13 amino acids. As DNA, the CDR3 is TGTGCCAGTAGCCTGCTACCCCCCAATGAGCAGTTCTTC. This codes for CASSLLPPNEQFF.

This clonotype appeared many times. This clone may be a read error of a much larger clone one base away. The CDR3 DNA sequence: TGTGCCTGGGGAGGCACTAGCGGACCCAATGGGCAGTTCTTC. Translating it yields CAWGGTSGPNGQFF. The V and J genes are TRBV30 and TRBJ2-1; 8 bases match TRBD2. Germline loops: CDR1 GTSNPN, CDR2 SVGIG (reference sequence). The CDR3 contains 14 residues.

In regard to this clonotype: The CDR3 does not close with the conserved phenylalanine or tryptophan, likely indicating a read error. The DNA is omitted, as the CDR3 cannot be located on it reliably, and the CDR3 follows TCRdb's listing. The chain links TRBV14 to TRBJ2-1; the table's D call, TRBD2, was not checked against the DNA. The CDR3 sequence runs 17 residues, both termini included. Germline assignment: CDR1 SGHDN and CDR2 FVKESK. The CDR3 sequence is CASSPGLAGMSYNEQIC.

This clonotype was seen at least ten times. This sequence joins TRBV7-9 and TRBJ2-5; 8 nucleotides agree with TRBD2. After removal of 5 bases from V and 4 bases from J, the junction contained 6 bases not matched to a gene. Germline V CDR1 and CDR2: SEHNR, FQNEAQ (reference sequence). The CDR3 covers 14 residues. This chain's CDR3 is CASSLAGTRETQYF. Here the CDR3 DNA reads TGTGCCAGCAGCCTCGCCGGGACTAGAGAGACCCAGTACTTC.

The chain joins TRBV7-9 to TRBJ2-3; no reliable D call. Trimming stripped 1 base from V and 6 bases from J, with 11 bases between. The CDR3 consists of 14 residues. Germline V lookup: CDR1 SEHNR, CDR2 FQNEAQ (reference sequence). The CDR3 protein is CASSLVPLSDTQYF. DNA of the CDR3: TGTGCCAGCAGCTTAGTACCACTATCGGATACGCAGTATTTT.

This clonotype was found many times. This chain connects TRBV18 to TRBJ1-1; D not resolved. The CDR3 contains 14 residues. V lost 3 bases, J lost 1 base, and 9 bases lay in between. CDR1 KGHSH and CDR2 LQKENI come from the germline V gene. In DNA form, the CDR3 reads TGTGCCAGCTCACCGATTGAAGGGAACACTGAAGCTTTCTTT. It yields the protein CASSPIEGNTEAFF.

This clonotype was counted only a few times. A much larger clone differs by one base, so this may be a read error. The chain links TRBV7-2 to TRBJ2-7, with D uncertain. CDR1 and CDR2 (germline): SGHTA, FQGNSA. The V gene lost 5 bases and the J gene lost 3 bases, with 17 bases spanning the gap. This CDR3 is 15 amino acids long. In DNA, the CDR3 is TGTGCCAGCAGCAACCAACCGGCGTCACTCTACGAGCAGTACTTC. This gives the protein CASSNQPASLYEQYF.